Listed below are T cell receptor beta chains from one sample, sequenced in a study of blood T cell repertoires in COVID-19. Using immunoSEQ multiplex PCR, the repertoire was profiled, and TCRdb retains in-frame clones only, with some absent. The data show under 350,000 clones, with 89% seen just once and around 2% held by the top ten. The sample taken for sequencing was peripheral blood. The receptors come from a man aged 50 to 60 with acute or convalescent COVID-19. Both conserved end residues are part of each CDR3. The order of the fields is J gene, V gene, clone size, D gene, CDR3 DNA, CDR3 protein. A D gene is named only where the DNA matches it firmly. Clone sizes are given selectively: once, few, many, or a class where the clone is expanded.

TRBJ2-5	TRBV6-2/TRBV6-3	-	-	TGTGCCAGCAGTTACCGTCGAGAGACCCAGTACTTC	CASSYRRETQYF
TRBJ2-1	TRBV7-3	-	TRBD1	TGTGCCAGCAGCGGTACCACAGGGGACGAGCAGTTCTTC	CASSGTTGDEQFF
TRBJ2-3	TRBV27	-	TRBD2	TGTGCCAGCAGTTTGGGGCGGGGGATCACAGATACGCAGTATTTT	CASSLGRGITDTQYF
TRBJ2-2	TRBV10-2	-	TRBD1	TGCGCCACCCAGACCGGACAGGGGGCCGGGGAGCTGTTTTTT	CATQTGQGAGELFF
TRBJ1-3	TRBV30	-	-	TGTGCCTGCCGCGGGGCGGCTGGAAACACCATATATTTT	CACRGAAGNTIYF
TRBJ1-1	TRBV7-8	-	-	TGTGCCAGCAGCTCCCCCCTAAACACTGAAGCTTTCTTT	CASSSPLNTEAFF
TRBJ1-4	TRBV19	few	-	TGTGCCAGTAGCCAGACCGGGACAACGTACGAAAAACTGTTTTTT	CASSQTGTTYEKLFF
TRBJ1-4	TRBV5-6	-	-	TGTGCCAGCAGCTTGTTGCCAGGGGCCAATAATGAAAAACTGTTTTTT	CASSLLPGANNEKLFF
TRBJ1-2	TRBV2	-	-	TGTGCCAGCAGTGACAGGGCGAACTATGGCTACACCTTC	CASSDRANYGYTF
TRBJ2-7	TRBV7-9	-	-	TGTGCCAGCAGCGTTAGGAGGAACGAGCAGTACTTC	CASSVRRNEQYF
TRBJ2-1	TRBV18	-	TRBD1	TGTGCCAGCTCACCACGGCCTCCTCCGGGACAGGGATCTCCTTATAGCAATGAGCAGTTCTTC	CASSPRPPPGQGSPYSNEQFF
TRBJ1-2	TRBV30	-	-	TGTGCCTGGAGTGGGACAGAAAGGGCCGGAGGTTACACCTTC	CAWSGTERAGGYTF
TRBJ2-3	TRBV30	-	TRBD2	TGTGCCTGGAGTCCAACCAGGACTAGCAGATTCACAGATACGCAGTATTTT	CAWSPTRTSRFTDTQYF
TRBJ1-1	TRBV5-4	once	TRBD1	TGTGCCAGCACCCCTCGGACAGGGAAGAACACTGAAGCTTTCTTT	CASTPRTGKNTEAFF
TRBJ1-1	TRBV11-2	-	TRBD1	TGTGCCAGCAGCTTTTGGGAGGACAGGGTTAAAGAAGCTTTCTTT	CASSFWEDRVKEAFF
TRBJ2-7	TRBV6-5	-	-	TGTGCCAGCAGTTACTCCGGGGACACGGTTTACGAGCAGTACTTC	CASSYSGDTVYEQYF
TRBJ2-7	TRBV3-1/TRBV3-2	-	TRBD2	TGTGCCAGCAGCCAAGAGGGAGGGTACGAGCAGTACTTC	CASSQEGGYEQYF
TRBJ1-3	TRBV2	-	-	TGTGCCAGCAGGTTAGAAACTGGAAACACCATATATTTT	CASRLETGNTIYF
TRBJ2-5	TRBV5-3	few	-	TGTGCCAGAAGCCCCCCCGGGACGGGCGGGGACTTC	CARSPPGTGGDF
TRBJ1-6	TRBV11-1	-	-	TGTGCCAGCAGCCGGGGGGATTCACCCCTCCACTTT	CASSRGDSPLHF
TRBJ1-6	TRBV28	-	TRBD1	TGTGCCAGCATCCCCGGACAGGGTTTGCCCCTCCACTTT	CASIPGQGLPLHF
TRBJ1-1	TRBV11-2	-	TRBD1	TGTGCCAGCAGCTTAGTGACAGGGGGTACTGAAGCTTTCTTT	CASSLVTGGTEAFF
TRBJ2-3	TRBV5-4	-	TRBD2	TGTGCCAGCAGCACCACTAGCGGGGGGGCGGAAACGCAGTATTTT	CASSTTSGGAETQYF
TRBJ2-3	TRBV11-3	-	TRBD2	TGTGCCAGCAGCTGGACTAGGACAGATACGCAGTATTTT	CASSWTRTDTQYF
TRBJ2-1	TRBV5-1	-	TRBD1	TGCGCCAGCAGGCGACAGGGGGTGGACTCCTACAATGAGCAGTTCTTC	CASRRQGVDSYNEQFF
TRBJ2-3	TRBV7-6	-	-	TGTGCCAGCAGCTTACAGGATACGCAGTATTTT	CASSLQDTQYF
TRBJ1-2	TRBV7-8	-	-	TGTGCCAGCAGCCATTACCGACTTCAGCCGACTCGGAACTATGGCTACACCTTC	CASSHYRLQPTRNYGYTF
TRBJ1-1	TRBV5-6	-	-	TGTGCCAGCAGCTGGGGCAACACTGAAGCTTTCTTT	CASSWGNTEAFF
TRBJ2-5	TRBV12-3/TRBV12-4	once	TRBD1	TGTGCCAGCAGTTGGGACAGACAAGCGACCCAGTACTTC	CASSWDRQATQYF
TRBJ1-6	TRBV7-9	-	-	TGTGCCAGCAGTGGAGGGAGCTCCTATAATTCACCCCTCCACTTT	CASSGGSSYNSPLHF
TRBJ2-2	TRBV7-9	-	TRBD2	TGTGCCAGCAGCGACCCCTTAGGGGAGAGCGGGAGGGGCACCGGGGAGCTGTTTTTT	CASSDPLGESGRGTGELFF
TRBJ1-1	TRBV3-1/TRBV3-2	-	-	TGTGCCAGCAGCCCAGGGGCGTTAAACACTGAAGCTTTCTTT	CASSPGALNTEAFF
TRBJ1-1	TRBV7-9	-	TRBD1	TGTGCCAGCAGCTTGGATACAGGGGACACTGAAGCTTTCTTT	CASSLDTGDTEAFF
TRBJ1-1	TRBV5-8	-	TRBD1	TGTGCCAGCAGCCCGGGGACAGGGGGCGAGGGCACTGAAGCTTTCTTT	CASSPGTGGEGTEAFF
TRBJ1-2	TRBV5-1	-	-	TGCGCCAGCAGCCCTTCCCTCGACAGAAACTATGGCTACACCTTC	CASSPSLDRNYGYTF
TRBJ2-2	TRBV6-5	-	-	TGTGCCAACACAGGGCCGAACACCGGGGAGCTGTTTTTT	CANTGPNTGELFF
TRBJ2-7	TRBV18	-	TRBD1	TGTGCCAGCTCTCCGAGCCTCCGGGACAGGGGAGTCGAGCAGTACTTC	CASSPSLRDRGVEQYF
TRBJ1-5	TRBV3-1/TRBV3-2	-	-	TGTGCCAGCAGCCAAGATTCAGGGTTGGGACAGCCCCAGCATTTT	CASSQDSGLGQPQHF
TRBJ2-7	TRBV5-1	once	TRBD2	TGCGCCAGCAGCTTAAGTAGCGGGGCCTACGAGCAGTACTTC	CASSLSSGAYEQYF
TRBJ1-2	TRBV5-4	once	-	TGTGCCAGCAGCTGGGGGAGTGGGGAGGCGGCGTATGGCTACACCTTC	CASSWGSGEAAYGYTF
TRBJ1-6	TRBV5-1	-	-	TGCGCCAGCAGCTTGGCTAACAATTCACCCCTCCACTTT	CASSLANNSPLHF
TRBJ1-2	TRBV27	once	-	TGTGCCAGCAGCCCCTCTAGGCCTAACTATGGCTACACCTTC	CASSPSRPNYGYTF
TRBJ1-2	TRBV6-1	-	-	TGTGCCAGCAGTGAGGGAGCGACGGCGGGGCTCTATGGCCACACCTTC	CASSEGATAGLYGHTF
TRBJ2-1	TRBV12-3/TRBV12-4	-	TRBD1	TGTGCCAGCAGTCGGACAGGGGGGAATGAGCAGTTCTTC	CASSRTGGNEQFF
TRBJ1-1	TRBV7-2	few	-	TGTGCCAGCAGTCCGACGTTGGCGGGAGAAGCTTTCTTT	CASSPTLAGEAFF
TRBJ2-5	TRBV11-2	-	TRBD2	TGTGCCAGCAGCCCCGCGGGGAGCGGGGGGCCAGAAGAGACCCAGTACTTC	CASSPAGSGGPEETQYF
TRBJ1-5	TRBV2	-	-	TGTGCCAGCACCAAGGAGGAGGCATTCAATCAGCCCCAGCATTTT	CASTKEEAFNQPQHF